The entry below gives a single T cell receptor beta chain sequence along with its context. What it recognizes is unknown. This sample stems from a study of post-analysis software for immune sequencing data. Study-wide points: Four or five TRBV segments occurring more often in patients than controls included TRBV5-6, TRBV5-1 and TRBV20-1.

Germline V gene sequence: CDR1 DFQATT, CDR2 SNEGSKA (reference sequence). CDR3 length: 13 residues. Trimming shortened V by 1 base and J by 5 bases, and 10 bases separated the two germline ends. TCR beta libraries were prepared from cDNA with unique molecular identifiers. MiXCR was run by TCRdb on the PCR reads, yielding one entry per CDR3 protein. Among more than 350,000 distinct CDR3 sequences listed, roughly 38% were seen once. Sequencing was done on a sample of blood. The chain combines TRBV20-1 with TRBJ2-3; D may be TRBD2 (5 bases). This sequence was found in a girl aged 2-10 years with multiple sclerosis. This CDR3 is CSARGTFGDTQYF. The CDR3 DNA sequence: TGCAGTGCTAGAGGGACTTTCGGAGATACGCAGTATTTT.